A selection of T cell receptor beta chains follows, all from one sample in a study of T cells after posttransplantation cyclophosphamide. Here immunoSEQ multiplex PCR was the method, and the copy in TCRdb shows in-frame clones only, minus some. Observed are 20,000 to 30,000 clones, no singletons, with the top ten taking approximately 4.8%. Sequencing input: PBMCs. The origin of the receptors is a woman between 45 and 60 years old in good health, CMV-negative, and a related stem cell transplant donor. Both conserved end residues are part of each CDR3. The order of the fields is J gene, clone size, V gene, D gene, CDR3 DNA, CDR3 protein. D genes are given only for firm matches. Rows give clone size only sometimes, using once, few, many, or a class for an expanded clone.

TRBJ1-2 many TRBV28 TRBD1 TGTGCCAGCAGCTTCACCCCTCAGGGGGCCCACTATGGCTACACCTTC CASSFTPQGAHYGYTF
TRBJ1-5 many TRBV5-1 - TGCGCCAGCAGCTTGGACGAGAATCAGCCCCAGCATTTT CASSLDENQPQHF
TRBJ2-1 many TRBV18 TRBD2 TGTGCCAGCTCACCACCGATACCGGGAGGAGCACGCAATGAGCAGTTCTTC CASSPPIPGGARNEQFF
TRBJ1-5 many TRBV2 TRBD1 TGTGCCAGCACCGGGACAGGGGGTCGAGATCAGCCCCAGCATTTT CASTGTGGRDQPQHF
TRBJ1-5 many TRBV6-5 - TGTGCCAGCAGGCCTGGGGGGGGGTCCCGACAGCCCCAGCATTTT CASRPGGGSRQPQHF
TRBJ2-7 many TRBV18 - TGTGCCAGCTCACCTAATACCTACGAGCAGTACTTC CASSPNTYEQYF
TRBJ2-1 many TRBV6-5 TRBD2 TGTGCCAGCAGTTACTCGGGACTAGCGGGAACCGGGCAGTTCTTC CASSYSGLAGTGQFF
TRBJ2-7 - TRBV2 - TGTGCCAGCAGTGAGGACAGTTCGATTTCCTACGAGCAGTACTTC CASSEDSSISYEQYF
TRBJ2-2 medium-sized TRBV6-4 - TGTGCCAGCGGGCAGGGTGGAGAGACCGGGGAGCTGTTTTTT CASGQGGETGELFF
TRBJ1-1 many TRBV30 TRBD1 TGTGCCTGGAGTGTACGCTCTACAGGGGACACTGAAGCTTTCTTT CAWSVRSTGDTEAFF
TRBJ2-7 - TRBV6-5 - TGTGCCAGCTATGAATCTAGTGAGTACTTC CASYESSEYF
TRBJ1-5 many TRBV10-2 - TGCGCCAGCAGTGAATCCCCGTATCAGCCCCAGCATTTT CASSESPYQPQHF
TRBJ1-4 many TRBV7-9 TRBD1 TGTGCCAGCAGCTTACCAACAGGGGGGCATGAAAAACTGTTTTTT CASSLPTGGHEKLFF
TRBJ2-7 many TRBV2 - TGTGCCAGCAGAGAGACAGCACTAACCTACGAGCAGTACTTC CASRETALTYEQYF
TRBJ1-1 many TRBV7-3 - TGTGCCAGCAGCTTAGCCGGCAGGCTTGGGAGGGCGAACACTGAAGCTTTCTTT CASSLAGRLGRANTEAFF
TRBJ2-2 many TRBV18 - TGTGCCAGCTCACCCCGGGAACCCGCGAACACCGGGGAGCTGTTTTTT CASSPREPANTGELFF
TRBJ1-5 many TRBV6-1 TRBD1 TGTGCCAGCAGCGAGGGGGCCCAGCCCCAGCATTTT CASSEGAQPQHF
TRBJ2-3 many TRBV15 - TGTGCCACCAGCAGAGCATGGGCAAGCACAGATACGCAGTATTTT CATSRAWASTDTQYF
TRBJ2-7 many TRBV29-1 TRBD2 TGCAGCGTTGTTTCCTCCGGGACGGGGGGAGTTTACTACGAGCAGTACTTC CSVVSSGTGGVYYEQYF
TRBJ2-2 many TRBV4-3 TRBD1 TGCGCCAGCAGCCAAGAGGGGGTACAGGGGTTTGGTTCCGGGGAGCTGTTTTTT CASSQEGVQGFGSGELFF
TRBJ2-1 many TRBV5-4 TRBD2 TGTGCCAGCAGCCCGACTAGCGGGGGGGTTGATGAGCAGTTCTTC CASSPTSGGVDEQFF
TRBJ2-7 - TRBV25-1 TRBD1 TGTGCCAGCAGTCTTCTCCGGGACAGGGAAAACGAGCAGTACTTC CASSLLRDRENEQYF
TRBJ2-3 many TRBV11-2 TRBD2 TGTGCCAGCAGCCTAACTAGCGGGGGGGCCACAGATACGCAGTATTTT CASSLTSGGATDTQYF
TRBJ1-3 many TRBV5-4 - TGTGCCAGCAGCCGAAGTGGACTTGGAAACACCATATATTTT CASSRSGLGNTIYF
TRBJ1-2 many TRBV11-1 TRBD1 TGTGCCAGCAGCCAACAGGGGATCTATGGCTACACCTTC CASSQQGIYGYTF
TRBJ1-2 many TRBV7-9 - TGTGCCAGCAGCCCCCAGAATCTGGACAGAGAGCGGGGCTACACCTTC CASSPQNLDRERGYTF
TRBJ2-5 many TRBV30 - TGTGCCTGGAGTGTAAGTCGGGATTTGGAGACCCAGTACTTC CAWSVSRDLETQYF
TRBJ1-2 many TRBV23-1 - TGCGCCAGCAGTCAAAGAACAGGGAACGATGGCTACACCTTC CASSQRTGNDGYTF
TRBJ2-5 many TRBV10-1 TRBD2 TGCGCCAGCAGTGAGTCGGCTAGCGGGAATCTCATCGAGACCCAGTACTTC CASSESASGNLIETQYF
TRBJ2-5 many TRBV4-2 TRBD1 TGTGCCAGCAGCCGAGGACAGGGGGCACCGGTCCAGTACTTC CASSRGQGAPVQYF
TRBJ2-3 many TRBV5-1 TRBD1 TGCGCCAGCAGCTCGCAACCCCGGGACAGGACTGATACGCAGTATTTT CASSSQPRDRTDTQYF
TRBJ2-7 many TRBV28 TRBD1 TGTGCCAGCAGTTTACGGGGGACAGGGAGCCACGAGCAGTACTTC CASSLRGTGSHEQYF
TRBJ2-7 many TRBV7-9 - TGTGCCAGCAGCTTTCGTTTCACGGACGAGCAGTACTTC CASSFRFTDEQYF
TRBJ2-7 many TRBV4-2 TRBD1 TGTGCCAGCAGCCAAGGGGACAGGGACGAGCAGTACTTC CASSQGDRDEQYF
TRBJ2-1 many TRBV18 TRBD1 TGTGCCAGCTCACGCGAGTTCCGGGACAGGCTCAATGAGCAGTTCTTC CASSREFRDRLNEQFF
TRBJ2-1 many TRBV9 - TGTGCCAGCAGCGTACGGCAGGGGGGAATGGATGAGCAGTTCTTC CASSVRQGGMDEQFF
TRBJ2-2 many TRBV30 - TGTGCCTGGACGGGTGTAGGGGGAAACACCGGGGAGCTGTTTTTT CAWTGVGGNTGELFF
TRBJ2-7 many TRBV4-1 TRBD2 TGCGCCAGCAGCCAAGTTCCGGGACTATCACGGGAGCAGTACTTC CASSQVPGLSREQYF
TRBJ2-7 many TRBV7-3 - TGTGCCAGCAGCTGGACGCTGGGAGTCATATACGAGCAGTACTTC CASSWTLGVIYEQYF
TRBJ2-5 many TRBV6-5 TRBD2 TGTGCCAGCAGTTACTCAGGGAGGGATGGGACCCAGTACTTC CASSYSGRDGTQYF
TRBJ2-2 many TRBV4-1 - TGCGCCAGCAGCCAACGGCTAGATTCCGGGGAGCTGTTTTTT CASSQRLDSGELFF
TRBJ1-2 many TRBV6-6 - TGTGCCAGCAGTTACGGGGGGGGAGAGGATGGCTACACCTTC CASSYGGGEDGYTF
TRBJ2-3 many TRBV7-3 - TGTGCCAGCAGCCCCCTAGGCCAGACAGATACGCAGTATTTT CASSPLGQTDTQYF
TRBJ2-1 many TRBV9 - TGTGCCAGCAGCGTTCAGTCCGGGACAAACTCCTACAATGAGCAGTTCTTC CASSVQSGTNSYNEQFF
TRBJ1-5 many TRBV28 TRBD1 TGTGCCAGCCGAACAGGGGGAAGAGACAATCAGCCCCAGCATTTT CASRTGGRDNQPQHF